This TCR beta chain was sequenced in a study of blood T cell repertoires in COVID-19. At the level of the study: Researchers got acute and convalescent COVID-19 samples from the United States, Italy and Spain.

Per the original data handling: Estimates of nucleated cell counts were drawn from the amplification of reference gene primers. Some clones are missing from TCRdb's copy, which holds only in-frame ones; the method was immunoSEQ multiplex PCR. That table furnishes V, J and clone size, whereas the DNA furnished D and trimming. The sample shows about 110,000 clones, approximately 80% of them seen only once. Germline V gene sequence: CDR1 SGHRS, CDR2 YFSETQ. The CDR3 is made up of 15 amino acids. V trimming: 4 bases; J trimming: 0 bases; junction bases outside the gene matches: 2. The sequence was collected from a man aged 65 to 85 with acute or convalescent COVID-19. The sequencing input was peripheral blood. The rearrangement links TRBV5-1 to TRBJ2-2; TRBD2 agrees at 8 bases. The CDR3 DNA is TGCGCCAGCAGCGCGGGACTAGCGAACACCGGGGAGCTGTTTTTT. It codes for CASSAGLANTGELFF.